This paragraph covers one T cell receptor (beta chain) sequence. Its antigen is not identified. The method was immunoSEQ multiplex PCR; TCRdb's version includes in-frame clones alone and lacks a portion of them. The profile shows about 1,800,000 clones, about 95% of them singletons. This record belongs to a study of shared clonotypes between healthy human individuals. The junction had 10 bases not matched to a gene; V was cut back by 4 bases and J by 6 bases. This CDR3 has 15 residues. CDR1 is SGHRS and CDR2 is YFSETQ in the germline V gene. Study-level results: Despite large depth, sorted-subset datasets appeared incompletely sequenced.

Terminally differentiated effector memory CD45RA+ cells were left out of the naive CD8 fraction, which was CD45RO-negative and positively selected for CCR7. The sample was naive CD8+ T cells sorted from blood. The origin of this receptor is a young man in good health. The V call is TRBV5-1, the J call TRBJ1-2, with 9 bases fitting TRBD1. CDR3 sequence reads: CASSREPGQGNGYTF. The CDR3 bases are TGCGCCAGCAGCAGAGAACCGGGACAGGGTAATGGCTACACCTTC.